This T cell receptor beta chain was documented in a study of tissue T cells after allogeneic stem cell transplantation. Study-wide results and caveats: Limitations included a small, clinically heterogeneous cohort and limited sampling depth. Across patients, clones rarely overlapped, yet motif clusters were shared tissue-specifically.

Produced via immunoSEQ multiplex PCR; TCRdb's table is partial and in-frame only. The top ten clones hold around 29% of a sample with about 4,200 clones, approximately 60% of them seen once. The time point was: mouse harvest day 7 after allogeneic transplant. Each mouse received 10^7 T-cell-depleted marrow cells plus 10^6 splenic CD5+ T cells by tail vein. With regard to this clone: Its antigen is unidentified. The genes are named according to mouse. The DNA ends 1 residue before the CDR3 does, and the rest of the CDR3 is filled in from the germline J gene.

Germline V gene lookup returns CDR1 NSHNY and CDR2 SYGAGN. CDR3 length: 13 amino acids. V lost 4 bases, J lost 3 bases, and 1 base stayed unmatched. This rearrangement joins TRBV13-1 to TRBJ2-5; 8 bases are shared with TRBD1. This sequence was found in a female BALB/c mouse given C57BL/6 T cells with graft-versus-host disease after an allogeneic hematopoietic cell transplant. The sequenced sample was spleen. The DNA read from the CDR3 is TGTGCCAGCAGTACAGGGGGGCAAGACACCCAGTAC. This codes for CASSTGGQDTQY. The full CDR3 is CASSTGGQDTQYF.